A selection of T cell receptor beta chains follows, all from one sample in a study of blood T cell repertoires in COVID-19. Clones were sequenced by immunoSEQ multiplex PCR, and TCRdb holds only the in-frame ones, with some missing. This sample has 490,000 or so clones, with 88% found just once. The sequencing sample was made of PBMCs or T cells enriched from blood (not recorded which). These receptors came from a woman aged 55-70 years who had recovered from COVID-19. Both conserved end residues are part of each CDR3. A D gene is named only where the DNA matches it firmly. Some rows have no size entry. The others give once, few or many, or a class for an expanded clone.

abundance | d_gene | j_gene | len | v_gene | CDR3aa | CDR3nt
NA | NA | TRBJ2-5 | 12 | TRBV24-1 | CATGGLQETQYF | TGTGCCACCGGAGGGCTACAAGAGACCCAGTACTTC
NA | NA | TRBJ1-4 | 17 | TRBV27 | CASSLSSAGRFSEKLFF | TGTGCCAGCAGTTTATCAAGTGCCGGGAGGTTCAGTGAAAAACTGTTTTTT
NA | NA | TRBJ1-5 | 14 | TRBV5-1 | CASSLDGGYQPQHF | TGCGCCAGCAGCTTGGATGGGGGGTATCAGCCCCAGCATTTT
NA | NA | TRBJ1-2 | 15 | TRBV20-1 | CSASSAGDPGYGYTF | TGCAGTGCTAGTTCCGCAGGGGATCCAGGCTATGGCTACACCTTC
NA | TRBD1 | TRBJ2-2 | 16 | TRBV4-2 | CASSQDEGAFTGELFF | TGTGCCAGCAGCCAAGATGAGGGGGCCTTTACCGGGGAGCTGTTTTTT
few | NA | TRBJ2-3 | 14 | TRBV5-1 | CASSVGNSQDTQYF | TGCGCCAGCAGCGTGGGAAATTCACAGGATACGCAGTATTTT
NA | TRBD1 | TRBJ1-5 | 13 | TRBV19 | CASGGQDNQPQHF | TGTGCCAGTGGGGGACAGGACAATCAGCCCCAGCATTTT
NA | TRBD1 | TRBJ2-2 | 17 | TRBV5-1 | CASSLNTGQLYTGELFF | TGCGCCAGCAGCTTAAACACGGGACAGCTCTACACCGGGGAGCTGTTTTTT
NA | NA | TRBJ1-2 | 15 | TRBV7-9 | CASSLDSFSNYGYTF | TGTGCCAGCAGCTTAGACAGCTTTTCTAACTATGGCTACACCTTC
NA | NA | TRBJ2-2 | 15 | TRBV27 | CASSLKTANTGELFF | TGTGCCAGCAGTTTAAAGACAGCGAACACCGGGGAGCTGTTTTTT
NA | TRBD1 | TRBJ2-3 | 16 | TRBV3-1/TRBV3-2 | CASSLDRGRGTDTQYF | TGTGCCAGCAGCCTTGACAGGGGGCGCGGCACAGATACGCAGTATTTT
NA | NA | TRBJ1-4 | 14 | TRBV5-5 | CASSLQGLGEKLFF | TGTGCCAGCAGCCTTCAGGGCCTCGGTGAAAAACTGTTTTTT
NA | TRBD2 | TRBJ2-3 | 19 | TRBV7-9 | CASSFPRLAGAGSTDTQYF | TGTGCCAGCAGCTTTCCTCGACTAGCGGGGGCAGGGAGCACAGATACGCAGTATTTT
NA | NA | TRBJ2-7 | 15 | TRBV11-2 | CASSLALGGTYEQYF | TGTGCCAGCAGCTTAGCACTCGGCGGAACCTACGAGCAGTACTTC
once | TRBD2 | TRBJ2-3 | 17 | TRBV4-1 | CASSQGGVAGVRYTQYF | TGCGCCAGCAGCCAAGGAGGGGTAGCGGGGGTAAGGTATACGCAGTATTTT
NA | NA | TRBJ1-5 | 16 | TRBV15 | CATSRDIQQSNQPQHF | TGTGCCACCAGCAGAGATATACAACAGAGCAATCAGCCCCAGCATTTT
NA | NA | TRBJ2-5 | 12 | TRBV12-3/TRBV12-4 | CASSRTKETQYF | TGTGCCAGCAGCCGGACAAAAGAGACCCAGTACTTC
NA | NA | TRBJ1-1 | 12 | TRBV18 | CASSDRNTEAFF | TGTGCCAGCTCGGACAGGAACACTGAAGCTTTCTTT
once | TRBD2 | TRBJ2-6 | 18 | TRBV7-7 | CASSIASGGSSGANVLTF | TGTGCTAGCAGCATCGCTTCGGGAGGGAGCTCTGGGGCCAACGTCCTGACTTTC
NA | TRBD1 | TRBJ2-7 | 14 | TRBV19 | CASSRETGPYEQYF | TGTGCCAGTAGTAGAGAGACAGGGCCGTACGAGCAGTACTTC
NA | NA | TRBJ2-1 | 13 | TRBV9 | CASSPNQGNEQFF | TGTGCCAGCAGCCCGAACCAGGGGAATGAGCAGTTCTTC
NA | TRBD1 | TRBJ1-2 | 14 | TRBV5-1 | CASSRGQAFYGYTF | TGCGCCAGCAGCCGGGGACAGGCTTTCTATGGCTACACCTTC
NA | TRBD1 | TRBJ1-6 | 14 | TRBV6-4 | CASSEGQGGSPLHF | TGTGCCAGCAGTGAGGGACAGGGTGGTTCACCCCTCCACTTT
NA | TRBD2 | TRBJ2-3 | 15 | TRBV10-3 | CAISVQRGVTDTQYF | TGTGCCATCAGTGTGCAGCGGGGGGTTACAGATACGCAGTATTTT
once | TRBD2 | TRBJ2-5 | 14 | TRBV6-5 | CASIISGGAETQYF | TGTGCCAGCATTATTAGCGGGGGGGCCGAGACCCAGTACTTC
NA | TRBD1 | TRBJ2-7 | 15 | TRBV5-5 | CASSPGTGTSYEQYF | TGTGCCAGCAGCCCGGGGACAGGGACCTCCTACGAGCAGTACTTC
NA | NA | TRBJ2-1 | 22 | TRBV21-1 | CASSASRHQKSPKDRLYNEQFF | TGTGCCAGCAGCGCCTCCCGCCACCAAAAGAGCCCTAAGGACAGGTTATACAATGAGCAGTTCTTC
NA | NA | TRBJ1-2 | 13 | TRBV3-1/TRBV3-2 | CASSQERRGGYTF | TGTGCCAGCAGCCAAGAGAGGAGGGGAGGCTACACCTTC
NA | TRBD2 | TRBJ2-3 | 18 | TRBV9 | CASSVAPGSGVLTDTQYF | TGTGCCAGCAGCGTAGCCCCAGGAAGCGGGGTACTCACAGATACGCAGTATTTT
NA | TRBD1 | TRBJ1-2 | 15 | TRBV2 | CASRAGTVFYYGYTF | TGTGCCAGCAGGGCCGGGACAGTGTTTTACTATGGCTACACCTTC
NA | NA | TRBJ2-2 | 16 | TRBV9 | CASSVATAPSSGELFF | TGTGCCAGCAGCGTAGCCACAGCCCCAAGTTCCGGGGAGCTGTTTTTT
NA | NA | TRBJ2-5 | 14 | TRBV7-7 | CASGGASGQETQYF | TGTGCCAGCGGAGGGGCCAGCGGACAAGAGACCCAGTACTTC
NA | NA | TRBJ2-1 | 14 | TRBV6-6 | CASIPPGAGNEQFF | TGTGCCAGCATCCCCCCTGGCGCGGGGAATGAGCAGTTCTTC
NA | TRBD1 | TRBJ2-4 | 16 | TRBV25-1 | CASSDLPGQGRNIQYF | TGTGCCAGCAGTGATCTTCCGGGACAGGGAAGGAACATTCAGTACTTC
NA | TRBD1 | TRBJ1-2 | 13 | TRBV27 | CASSYRGGYGYTF | TGTGCCAGCAGTTACAGGGGCGGCTATGGCTACACCTTC
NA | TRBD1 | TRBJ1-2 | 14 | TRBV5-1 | CASTPDRGEYGYTF | TGCGCCAGCACCCCGGACAGGGGAGAATATGGCTACACCTTC
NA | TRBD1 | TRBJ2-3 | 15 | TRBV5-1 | CASSFGQGVGDTQYF | TGCGCCAGCAGCTTCGGACAGGGGGTCGGAGATACGCAGTATTTT
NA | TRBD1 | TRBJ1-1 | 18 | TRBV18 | CASSPRGQGPTSNTEAFF | TGTGCCAGCTCACCACGGGGACAGGGTCCTACCTCGAACACTGAAGCTTTCTTT
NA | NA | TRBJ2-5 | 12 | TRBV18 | CASSPRAETQYF | TGTGCCAGCTCACCACGGGCAGAGACCCAGTACTTC
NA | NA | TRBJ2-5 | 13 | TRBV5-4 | CASSSPGEETQYF | TGTGCCAGCAGCTCCCCGGGGGAAGAGACCCAGTACTTC
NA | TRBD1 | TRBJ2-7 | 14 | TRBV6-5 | CASLETGGASFEYF | TGTGCCAGCCTTGAAACAGGGGGCGCCTCTTTTGAGTACTTC
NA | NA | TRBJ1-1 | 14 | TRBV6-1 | CASSEAPGGTEAFF | TGTGCCAGCAGTGAAGCTCCGGGGGGAACTGAAGCTTTCTTT
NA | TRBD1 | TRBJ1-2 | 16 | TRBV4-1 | CASSQDRTGRNYGYTF | TGCGCCAGCAGCCAGGACAGGACAGGGCGGAACTATGGCTACACCTTC
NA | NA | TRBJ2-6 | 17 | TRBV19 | CASSIANTRSGANVLTF | TGTGCCAGTAGTATAGCAAACACCCGCTCTGGGGCCAACGTCCTGACTTTC
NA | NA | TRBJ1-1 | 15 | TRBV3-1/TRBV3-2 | CASSQGEVQNTEAFF | TGTGCCAGCAGCCAAGGCGAGGTTCAGAACACTGAAGCTTTCTTT
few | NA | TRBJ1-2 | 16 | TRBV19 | CASSISSGGYVNGYTF | TGTGCCAGTAGTATCAGTAGCGGGGGATATGTCAACGGCTACACCTTC
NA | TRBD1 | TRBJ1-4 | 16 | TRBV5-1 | CASSLGTGGNNEKLFF | TGCGCCAGCAGCTTGGGGACAGGGGGGAATAATGAAAAACTGTTTTTT
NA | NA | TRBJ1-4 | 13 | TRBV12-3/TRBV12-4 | CASSPQSAEKLFF | TGTGCCAGCAGTCCCCAGAGCGCTGAAAAACTGTTTTTT